This TCR beta chain is drawn from a study of cytomegalovirus exposure and HLA in healthy donors. General study results and limits: For TCR beta chains, V- and J-gene trimming was later linked to a missense DCLRE1C variant. Exclusion as indistinguishable affected some V segments, including TRBV6-2 and TRBV6-3. A few of the chains that were CMV-associated were confirmed in vitro to be specific for CMV antigens.

It was healthy bone marrow donors who served as donors. J lost 6 bases, V lost 4 bases, and 4 bases had no gene match. From germline, CDR1 is LNHDA and CDR2 SQIVND (reference sequence). The CDR3 loop spans 15 amino acids. Researchers ran the PCR with 60 Vbeta and 13 Jbeta primers. This table comes from immunoSEQ multiplex PCR, and its TCRdb copy is limited to in-frame clones, with some not included. The data hold about 200,000 clones, with over 60% observed a single time. In regard to this clone: Its antigen is still unknown.

V usage is TRBV19 and J usage is TRBJ2-1, with TRBD2 matching over 12 bases. The source material was PBMCs. The sequence was obtained from a middle-aged man in good health and CMV-seronegative. The CDR3 DNA reads as TGTGCCAGTAGTAGGACTAGCGGGACTCTCAATGAGCAGTTCTTC. This gives the protein CASSRTSGTLNEQFF.